The 32 T cell receptor beta chains below were found in one sample sequenced in a study of T cell repertoires in cytomegalovirus infection. TCRdb ran MiXCR on the reads and lists one entry per CDR3 protein. The sample includes 490,000 or so distinct CDR3 sequences, 11% of them seen just once. The material sequenced was PBMCs. The receptors here all came from a human donor in good health (CMV status not recorded). Some clones in this sample may be carry-over from other donors' samples.

The chain links TRBV10-3 to TRBJ1-1; 8 nucleotides align to TRBD1. V was clipped by 5 bases and J by 1 base; unmatched bases: 3. Germline CDR1 reads ENHRY; CDR2 reads SYGVKD. CDR3 length equals 14 residues. CDR3 in DNA: TGTGCCATCAGTATACAGGGGGGGAACACTGAAGCTTTCTTT. Protein product: CAISIQGGNTEAFF.

This clonotype came up many times. The genes are TRBV23-1 and TRBJ1-5; no firm D call. TRBV23-1 falls under the ORF class, with uncertain function. Trimming stripped 7 bases from V and 4 bases from J, with 23 bases between. The CDR3 spans 17 residues. CDR3 nucleotide sequence: TGCGCCAGCAAGTCATTACTGGAGGCTACCCGAAATCAGCCCCAGCATTTT. It codes for CASKSLLEATRNQPQHF.

The chain employs TRBV5-1 and TRBJ2-3; D might be TRBD2 (6 bases). V was trimmed by 0 bases and J by 1 base, leaving 9 bases between them. The CDR3 has 15 residues. Germline values: CDR1 SGHRS, CDR2 YFSETQ. The CDR3 here is CASSLALARTDTQYF. The CDR3 DNA reads TGCGCCAGCAGCTTGGCACTAGCCCGCACAGATACGCAGTATTTT.

This clonotype appeared many times. The chain recombines TRBV7-8 with TRBJ1-2, with 7 positions matching TRBD1. After removal of 1 base from V and 2 bases from J, the junction contained 7 bases not matched to a gene. The CDR3 extends over 16 amino acids. Per germline, CDR1 SGHVS and CDR2 FQNEAQ. This CDR3 is CASSLVTGTLNYGYTF. In DNA, the CDR3 is TGTGCCAGCAGCTTAGTGACAGGGACCTTAAACTATGGCTACACCTTC.

This clonotype was observed many times. The DNA of the CDR3 is TGTGCTAGTGGTCAGCGGACAGGGGAAGCCGAGCAGTACTTC. Its protein is CASGQRTGEAEQYF. The chain uses TRBV12-5 and TRBJ2-7, with 9 nucleotides matching TRBD1. The germline CDR1 and CDR2 sequences are LGHNT and FRNRAP. The CDR3 covers 14 residues. V lost 5 bases to trimming and J lost 6 bases; unmatched junction nucleotides: 8. Drawing the rest from reference TRBV12-5 and TRBJ2-7, the complete variable domain is DARVTQTPRHKVTEMGQEVTMRCQPILGHNTVFWYRQTMMQGLELLAYFRNRAPLDDSGMPKDRFSAEMPDATLATLKIQPSEPRDSAVYFCASGQRTGEAEQYFGPGTRLTVT.

Only a few counts were recorded for this clonotype. V usage is TRBV20-1 and J usage is TRBJ1-1; D uncertain. The CDR3 runs to 13 residues. V was pared by 5 bases and J by 6 bases, with 16 bases between. Germline-derived CDR1 and CDR2 are DFQATT and SNEGSKA (reference sequence). In DNA form, the CDR3 reads TGCAGTGCTGGGCGGACTGTAGGTTCTGAAGCTTTCTTT. The encoded protein is CSAGRTVGSEAFF.

V usage is TRBV14 and J usage is TRBJ2-7, with no clear D. The germline CDR1 and CDR2 sequences are SGHDN and FVKESK. The CDR3 is 15 residues long. Trimming shortened V by 3 bases and J by 0 bases, and 12 bases separated the two germline ends. CDR3 in amino acids: CASSQGSLTSYEQYF. In DNA, the CDR3 is TGTGCCAGCAGCCAGGGGTCCCTGACCTCCTACGAGCAGTACTTC.

This clonotype has only a few counts. The V and J genes are TRBV9 and TRBJ1-3, with D uncertain. Germline V gives CDR1 SGDLS, CDR2 YYNGEE. The CDR3 covers 15 residues. The V end was cut by 3 bases, the J end by 0 bases, with 10 bases between. The CDR3: CASSASVLSGNTIYF. In DNA form, the CDR3 reads TGTGCCAGCAGCGCTTCGGTTCTCTCTGGAAACACCATATATTTT.

This clonotype was seen repeatedly, ten times or more. The chain couples TRBV7-2 to TRBJ2-5, with 7 bases identical to TRBD1. V lost 6 bases, J lost 4 bases, and 5 bases stayed unmatched. From germline, CDR1 is SGHTA and CDR2 FQGNSA. CDR3 size: 13 residues. Here the CDR3 reads CASSSGTVETQYF. The CDR3 DNA reads as TGTGCCAGCAGTTCCGGGACAGTAGAGACCCAGTACTTC.

This clonotype was detected ten times or more. The CDR3 loop reads CASNQLGGRGETQYF. The CDR3 nucleotides read TGTGCCAGCAACCAATTGGGCGGGAGAGGGGAGACCCAGTACTTC. The V call is TRBV5-4, the J call TRBJ2-5; TRBD2 aligns across 7 bases. V dropped 6 bases and J dropped 5; count of bases not matched to a gene: 13. The CDR3 contains 15 residues. Germline V gene data show CDR1 as SGHNT and CDR2 as YYREEE (reference sequence).

V and J are TRBV4-2 and TRBJ2-7; 11 positions agree with TRBD2. This CDR3 contains 16 residues. CDR1 LGHNA and CDR2 YNFKEQ come from the germline V gene. Germline trimming cut 4 bases from V and 2 bases from J; bases unmatched to any gene: 7. CDR3 loop: CASSRHIAGGPYEQYF. The CDR3 bases are TGTGCCAGCAGCCGGCATATAGCGGGAGGGCCCTACGAGCAGTACTTC.

The chain combines TRBV5-1 with TRBJ1-2, with D uncertain. The length of the CDR3 is 13 residues. V dropped 4 bases and J dropped 8 bases, with 15 bases sitting between them. Germline-derived CDR1 and CDR2 are SGHRS and YFSETQ. CDR3 in amino acids: CASSPTTAEGYTF. The CDR3 DNA follows: TGCGCCAGCAGCCCGACAACTGCGGAGGGCTACACCTTC.

This clonotype came up many times. V gene TRBV7-2 combines with J gene TRBJ2-7, with 7 positions matching TRBD1. J was trimmed by 3 bases and V by 1 base; bases with no gene match: 9. The germline CDR1 and CDR2 sequences are SGHTA and FQGNSA. There are 16 residues in the CDR3. The CDR3 loop reads CASSLVRQGLIYEQYF. CDR3 coding DNA: TGTGCCAGCAGCTTAGTACGACAGGGATTAATCTACGAGCAGTACTTC.

This clonotype occurred many times. The V and J genes are TRBV19 and TRBJ1-2; 12 bases are a match to TRBD1. Germline trimming cut 5 bases from V and 7 bases from J; bases unmatched to any gene: 8. This CDR3 spans 15 amino acids. In germline, CDR1 is LNHDA, CDR2 SQIVND (reference sequence). CDR3 nucleotide sequence: TGTGCCAGTAGTGCGCCGGGACAGGGGGCGCTTGGCTACACCTTC. Translating it yields CASSAPGQGALGYTF.

This clonotype was recorded at least ten times. The CDR3 sequence: CASMGGGLQPQHF. For the CDR3, the DNA is TGTGCCAGTATGGGGGGGGGCCTTCAGCCCCAGCATTTT. This chain uses TRBV19 with TRBJ1-5, with a tentative D call TRBD1 (6 bases). The CDR3 extends over 13 amino acids. Trimming cost V 7 bases and J 6 bases, with 13 bases left between them. From germline, CDR1 is LNHDA and CDR2 SQIVND (reference sequence).

The chain carries TRBV29-1 and TRBJ1-2; D call uncertain. Germline assignment: CDR1 SQVTM and CDR2 ANQGSEA. Between the trimmed V and J ends, which lost 1 base and 8 bases, there was a span of 8 bases. The CDR3 length is 11 residues. The CDR3 reads CSVEGLGGYTF. In DNA form, the CDR3 reads TGCAGCGTTGAAGGATTGGGAGGCTACACCTTC. The variable domain in full, with the rest retrieved from reference TRBV29-1 and TRBJ1-2, is SAVISQKPSRDICQRGTSLTIQCQVDSQVTMMFWYRQQPGQSLTLIATANQGSEATYESGFVIDKFPISRPNLTFSTLTVSNMSPEDSSIYLCSVEGLGGYTFGSGTRLTVV.

Ten or more counts support this clonotype. The J gene is TRBJ2-2, the V gene TRBV20-1, with D tentatively TRBD1 (5 bases). The CDR3 contains 15 residues. Trimming cost V 3 bases and J 5 bases, with 16 bases left between them. Per germline, CDR1 DFQATT and CDR2 SNEGSKA (reference sequence). CDR3 bases: TGCAGTGCTAGGGAACAGGAATATGGTACCGGGGAGCTGTTTTTT. Its translation is CSAREQEYGTGELFF.

This clonotype was seen many times. V usage is TRBV11-2 and J usage is TRBJ1-5; tentatively, D is TRBD1 (5 bases). Looked up from germline, CDR1 is SGHAT and CDR2 is FQNNGV. The V gene lost 5 bases and the J gene lost 2 bases, with 16 bases spanning the gap. There are 16 residues in the CDR3. The CDR3 coding sequence is TGTGCCAGCAGCGGAGGCGCAGGGTTAGGCAATCAGCCCCAGCATTTT. Amino acids: CASSGGAGLGNQPQHF.

This clonotype was counted many times. The chain carries TRBV2 and TRBJ1-3; D is unresolved. CDR1 SNHLY and CDR2 FYNNEI come from the germline V gene. Trimming pared 1 base from V and 4 bases from J, leaving 8 bases between. This CDR3 spans 14 amino acids. CDR3 protein: CASSEDWAGNTIYF. In nucleotides, the CDR3 is TGTGCCAGCAGTGAAGACTGGGCCGGAAACACCATATATTTT.

This clonotype has at least ten counts. V usage is TRBV6-5 and J usage is TRBJ2-3, with 11 bases that match TRBD2. Per germline, CDR1 MNHEY and CDR2 SVGAGI. The CDR3 has 13 residues. V lost 5 bases, J lost 14 bases, and 9 bases stayed unmatched. The CDR3 sequence: CASSPSPSGRPYF. In nucleotides, the CDR3 is TGTGCCAGCAGTCCATCCCCTAGCGGGAGGCCGTATTTT.

The gene calls are TRBV3-1 and TRBJ2-2, with 8 bases matching TRBD2. After removal of 7 bases from V and 5 bases from J, the junction contained 3 bases not matched to a gene. This CDR3 spans 13 amino acids. Germline V CDR1 and CDR2: LGHDT, YNNKEL (reference sequence). CDR3 residues: CASNQRETGELFF. The CDR3 bases are TGTGCCAGCAACCAGCGGGAGACCGGGGAGCTGTTTTTT.

This clonotype was detected ten times or more. The chain has TRBV12-3 or TRBV12-4 and TRBJ1-3, with D uncertain. The CDR3 is made up of 15 amino acids. Trimming took off 6 bases at V and 2 bases at J, with 14 bases between the two ends. The CDR3 spells CASRGLGGPGNTIYF. DNA for the CDR3: TGTGCCAGCAGGGGTCTTGGAGGCCCTGGAAACACCATATATTTT.

The rearrangement uses TRBV11-2 and TRBJ1-1; a possible D gene is TRBD1 (6 bases). Germline CDR1 reads SGHAT; CDR2 reads FQNNGV. This CDR3 comprises 14 residues. Trimming took 0 bases from V and 11 from J, leaving 16 bases between them. The DNA for the CDR3 is TGTGCCAGCAGCTTAGAATTCCAAGGACAGCGGGCTTTCTTT. This codes for CASSLEFQGQRAFF.

There are many counts of this clonotype. The chain combines TRBV10-3 with TRBJ2-1; 12 bases line up with TRBD1. The germline CDR1 and CDR2 sequences are ENHRY and SYGVKD. The CDR3 sequence is 16 residues long. After removal of 6 bases from V and 0 bases from J, the junction contained 3 bases not matched to a gene. This chain's CDR3 is CAISGTGGFSYNEQFF. In nucleotides, the CDR3 is TGTGCCATCAGCGGGACAGGGGGCTTCTCCTACAATGAGCAGTTCTTC.

This clonotype was observed many times. This chain joins TRBV5-1 and TRBJ2-7, with 7 bases aligning to TRBD1. Germline CDR1 and CDR2: SGHRS and YFSETQ. With V trimmed by 1 base and J by 4 bases, 5 bases remained unmatched. This CDR3 has 14 amino acids. CDR3 in amino acids: CASSLQQGWYEQYF. The CDR3 region has the DNA TGCGCCAGCAGCTTGCAACAGGGGTGGTACGAGCAGTACTTC.

This clonotype was seen at least ten times. This sequence joins TRBV3-1 and TRBJ2-5, with D tentatively TRBD1 (6 bases). Germline V lookup: CDR1 LGHDT, CDR2 YNNKEL (reference sequence). The CDR3 is made up of 15 amino acids. Trimming left V 2 bases short and J 5 bases short, with 15 bases between. The CDR3 reads CASSQPRTVRETQYF. CDR3 DNA sequence: TGTGCCAGCAGCCAACCGAGGACAGTGAGGGAGACCCAGTACTTC.

The chain recombines TRBV14 with TRBJ1-1; tentative D call: TRBD1 (6 bases). The V end lost 0 bases, the J end lost 4 bases, and 9 bases lay between the germline ends. Germline-derived CDR1 and CDR2 are SGHDN and FVKESK. The CDR3 runs 14 residues. CDR3 in DNA: TGTGCCAGCAGCCAAGATCTAGGGGGCACTGAAGCTTTCTTT. Protein sequence: CASSQDLGGTEAFF.

The table lists this clonotype with many counts. The genes are TRBV11-2 and TRBJ2-3; TRBD2 matches at 11 bases. In germline, CDR1 is SGHAT, CDR2 FQNNGV. The CDR3 runs to 16 residues. V dropped 5 bases and J dropped 6; count of bases not matched to a gene: 10. The CDR3 DNA reads TGTGCCAGCAGCCCCCGGGCTAGCGGGAGGTCGGATACGCAGTATTTT. This encodes CASSPRASGRSDTQYF.

There are many counts of this clonotype. This sequence joins TRBV7-9 and TRBJ2-7, with 7 bases lining up with TRBD1. The CDR3 totals 12 residues. J gave up 3 bases and V 7 bases, and 3 bases lay outside the gene matches. CDR1 SEHNR and CDR2 FQNEAQ come from the germline V gene (reference sequence). In DNA, the CDR3 is TGTGCCAGCACGGGACAGAGCTACGAGCAGTACTTC. This codes for CASTGQSYEQYF.

This clonotype was counted at least ten times. The chain couples TRBV7-9 to TRBJ2-7, with 8 bases fitting TRBD2. J was trimmed by 3 bases and V by 4 bases; bases with no gene match: 8. Looked up from germline, CDR1 is SEHNR and CDR2 is FQNEAQ (reference sequence). This CDR3 contains 15 residues. DNA for the CDR3: TGTGCCAGCAGCTCCACGGGGGGGCAATACTACGAGCAGTACTTC. It translates to CASSSTGGQYYEQYF.

A few counts support this clonotype. This chain joins TRBV5-6 and TRBJ2-2; TRBD1 agrees at 9 bases. CDR1 SGHDT and CDR2 YYEEEE come from the germline V gene. Trimming took 5 bases from V and 7 from J; bases not matched to a gene: 9. This CDR3 region has 15 residues. The CDR3 DNA sequence: TGTGCCAGCAGTCCTGGACAGGGGCGCTACGGGGAGCTGTTTTTT. Translating it yields CASSPGQGRYGELFF.

There are many counts of this clonotype. The chain links TRBV12-3 or TRBV12-4 to TRBJ1-2; 9 bases match TRBD1. Trimming at V came to 5 bases and at J to 3 bases, leaving 4 bases not matched to a gene. The CDR3 loop spans 14 amino acids. CDR3 residues: CASSPWDRDYGYTF. The CDR3, as DNA: TGTGCCAGCAGTCCTTGGGACAGGGACTATGGCTACACCTTC.